The 30 T cell receptor beta chains listed next were all sequenced from one sample in a study of regulatory T cells in long-lasting Graves disease. Both iRepertoire HTBI primers and Arm-PCR of CDR3 regions were used to build the TCR beta libraries. Using its own MiXCR run on the multiplex PCR reads, TCRdb lists one record per CDR3 protein. In the table there are 650,000 to 850,000 distinct CDR3 sequences, roughly 30% of which are singletons. Time point noted: persistent/refractory GD, antithyroid drugs over 5 years with positive TRAb. Researchers made the TCR library from RNA that was extracted from PBMCs. The specimen was peripheral blood mononuclear cells (PBMCs), collected when the disease was refractory, from a patient treated with antithyroid drugs. These receptors were taken from a female donor with Graves disease.

The CDR3: CASRPRGLTYNEQFF. The CDR3 nucleotides are TGTGCCAGCAGACCCAGGGGGCTCACCTACAATGAGCAGTTCTTC. This chain joins TRBV14 and TRBJ2-1; the match to TRBD1 covers 8 bases. Germline CDR1 reads SGHDN; CDR2 reads FVKESK. The length of the CDR3 is 15 residues. V was pared by 6 bases and J by 2 bases, with 6 bases of the junction left unmatched.

The genes are TRBV18 and TRBJ1-2, with 9 bases that match TRBD1. Germline-derived CDR1 and CDR2 are KGHSH and LQKENI. Trimming at V came to 3 bases and at J to 6 bases, leaving 2 bases not matched to a gene. The CDR3 consists of 13 residues. The CDR3 here is CASSPRDRDGYTF. CDR3 sequence (DNA): TGTGCCAGCTCACCCCGGGACAGGGATGGCTACACCTTC.

This clonotype was counted a few times. The chain joins TRBV7-9 to TRBJ1-3, with 12 bases lining up with TRBD1. The CDR3 loop spans 16 amino acids. The germline V gene has CDR1 SEHNR and CDR2 FQNEAQ (reference sequence). V gave up 5 bases and J gave up 4 bases; unmatched junction bases: 6. The DNA of the CDR3 is TGTGCCAGCAGCGGAGGGACAGGGGGCTTGGGAAACACCATATATTTT. Protein: CASSGGTGGLGNTIYF.

The chain is built from TRBV6-2 or TRBV6-3 and TRBJ1-1; no clear D. The CDR3 spans 16 residues. The germline CDR1 and CDR2 sequences are MNHEY and SVGEGT. V was shortened by 4 bases and J by 0 bases, with 15 bases between the two germline ends. The CDR3 bases are TGTGCCAGCAGTTCCCCCGTCGAGGGAGTGAACACTGAAGCTTTCTTT. This sequence encodes CASSSPVEGVNTEAFF.

In this sample, this clonotype turned up a few times. This sequence joins TRBV6-2 or TRBV6-3 and TRBJ1-1; no clear D. The CDR3 loop spans 15 amino acids. V lost 8 bases and J lost 1, with 17 bases in between. The germline CDR1 and CDR2 sequences are MNHEY and SVGEGT. CDR3 loop: CASAGVRTANTEAFF. As DNA, the CDR3 is TGTGCCAGCGCCGGGGTAAGGACCGCGAACACTGAAGCTTTCTTT.

This sequence joins TRBV19 and TRBJ1-5; the D is unclear. V was cut by 7 bases and J by 1 base, with 14 bases left in between. In germline, CDR1 is LNHDA, CDR2 SQIVND (reference sequence). CDR3 size: 15 residues. The CDR3 DNA reads TGTGCCAGTACCCCTGGAGGAGTCAGCAATCAGCCCCAGCATTTT. Amino acids: CASTPGGVSNQPQHF.

The rearrangement joins TRBV20-1 to TRBJ1-5; a weak D match, TRBD1 (5 bases). The V gene's germline CDR1 is DFQATT and CDR2 SNEGSKA (reference sequence). V lost 6 bases and J lost 0, with 9 bases in between. This CDR3 spans 13 amino acids. CDR3 amino acids: CSARDVSNQPQHF. The DNA for the CDR3 is TGCAGTGCACGGGACGTTAGCAATCAGCCCCAGCATTTT.

The chain carries TRBV10-3 and TRBJ2-7; D gene ambiguous. This CDR3 region has 15 residues. Germline CDR1 and CDR2: ENHRY and SYGVKD. Trimming left V 3 bases short and J 0 bases short, with 12 bases between. CDR3 DNA: TGTGCCATCAGTGACTTGGCGGCCAGCTCCTACGAGCAGTACTTC. It encodes CAISDLAASSYEQYF.

In its sample, this clonotype was seen a few times. The chain uses TRBV27 and TRBJ1-5; tentative D call: TRBD1 (5 bases). Germline V gene lookup returns CDR1 MNHEY and CDR2 SMNVEV (reference sequence). The CDR3 consists of 15 residues. Trimming took 4 bases from V and 2 from J, leaving 12 bases between them. CDR3 in amino acids: CASSSLPRGNQPQHF. The CDR3 DNA follows: TGTGCCAGCAGTTCCCTTCCCAGGGGCAATCAGCCCCAGCATTTT.

This clonotype came up many times. CDR3 sequence: CASGLAGGSYEQYF. DNA for the CDR3: TGTGCTAGTGGTTTGGCGGGAGGATCCTACGAGCAGTACTTC. The chain joins TRBV12-5 to TRBJ2-7, with TRBD2 matching over 7 bases. The CDR3 is made up of 14 amino acids. J lost 1 base, V lost 1 base, and 1 base had no gene match. Germline loops: CDR1 LGHNT, CDR2 FRNRAP. Supplemented by reference TRBV12-5 and TRBJ2-7, the full variable domain reads DARVTQTPRHKVTEMGQEVTMRCQPILGHNTVFWYRQTMMQGLELLAYFRNRAPLDDSGMPKDRFSAEMPDATLATLKIQPSEPRDSAVYFCASGLAGGSYEQYFGPGTRLTVT.

Comment on this clonotype: A read error may account for a junction end that differs from germline. The V gene is TRBV10-2, the J gene TRBJ1-5, with D perhaps matching TRBD1 (5 bases). CDR3 length: 14 residues. Germline values: CDR1 WSHSY, CDR2 SAAADI. The CDR3 loop reads CTSKGASSNQPQHF. Here the CDR3 DNA reads TGCACCAGCAAAGGGGCTTCTAGCAATCAGCCCCAGCATTTT.

V usage is TRBV30 and J usage is TRBJ1-6, with D unresolved. The length of the CDR3 is 13 residues. From germline, CDR1 is GTSNPN and CDR2 SVGIG (reference sequence). Trimming shortened V by 8 bases and J by 8 bases, and 16 bases separated the two germline ends. DNA of the CDR3: TGTGCCGGAGCTCAAGGAATGGATTCACCCCTCCACTTT. Its translation is CAGAQGMDSPLHF.

This clonotype has just a few counts. The J gene is TRBJ1-1, the V gene TRBV7-2; D call uncertain. CDR1 and CDR2 from the germline V gene are SGHTA and FQGNSA. With 1 base removed from V and 4 bases from J, the gap between germline ends came to 7 bases. The CDR3 sequence is 13 residues long. Here the CDR3 reads CASSLVDGTEAFF. Here the CDR3 DNA reads TGTGCCAGCAGCTTAGTCGACGGCACTGAAGCTTTCTTT.

In this sample, this clonotype turned up once. The chain employs TRBV3-1 and TRBJ2-2; D remains unclear. V lost 3 bases to trimming and J lost 0 bases, with 23 bases between them. Germline CDR1 is LGHDT and CDR2 is YNNKEL (reference sequence). This CDR3 is built from 20 residues. DNA of the CDR3: TGTGCCAGCAGCCAGCGTCGTTACTCCGACGGGCTTTCGAACACCGGGGAGCTGTTTTTT. Amino acid sequence: CASSQRRYSDGLSNTGELFF.

This clonotype was observed at least ten times. V and J are TRBV28 and TRBJ1-1; D gene unclear. V lost 3 bases and J 4 bases, leaving 9 bases between the germline ends. The CDR3 runs 13 residues. Per germline, CDR1 MDHEN and CDR2 SYDVKM. In nucleotides, the CDR3 is TGTGCCAGCAGTTTCCCGGGATCCACTGAAGCTTTCTTT. It translates to CASSFPGSTEAFF.

This clonotype appeared a few times. This chain joins TRBV25-1 and TRBJ2-7, with D unclear. The CDR3 has 14 residues. Germline CDR1 MGHDK, CDR2 SYGVNS. Trimming removed 10 bases at V and 5 bases at J, with 21 bases between. The CDR3 DNA follows: TGTGCCACCTCTCCCGGCCTTAGGGCGGACGAGCAGTACTTC. Protein: CATSPGLRADEQYF.

The CDR3: CASSGMTGEGYGYTF. The CDR3, as DNA: TGTGCCAGCAGTGGAATGACAGGGGAAGGCTATGGCTACACCTTC. V and J are TRBV6-1 and TRBJ1-2; 8 bases match TRBD1. Trimming cost V 4 bases and J 4 bases; bases outside gene matches: 8. The germline V gene has CDR1 MNHNS and CDR2 SASEGT. The CDR3 totals 15 residues.

The V gene is TRBV18, the J gene TRBJ2-5; D unclear. CDR3 length equals 13 residues. The germline V gene has CDR1 KGHSH and CDR2 LQKENI. Trimming stripped 2 bases from V and 5 bases from J, with 9 bases between. In nucleotides, the CDR3 is TGTGCCAGCTCACCATCCACAGTCGAGACCCAGTACTTC. It codes for CASSPSTVETQYF. The full variable domain, its missing parts supplied by reference TRBV18 and TRBJ2-5, is NAGVMQNPRHLVRRRGQEARLRCSPMKGHSHVYWYRQLPEEGLKFMVYLQKENIIDESGMPKERFSAEFPKEGPSILRIQQVVRGDSAAYFCASSPSTVETQYFGPGTRLLVL.

The chain recombines TRBV6-2 or TRBV6-3 with TRBJ2-7, with D uncertain. Trimming removed 0 bases from V and 0 bases from J, with 12 bases in between. The germline V gene encodes CDR1 MNHEY and CDR2 SVGEGT. This CDR3 region has 16 residues. CDR3 in DNA: TGTGCCAGCAGTTACTCCTCCAGCAGGAGCTCCTACGAGCAGTACTTC. Its translation is CASSYSSSRSSYEQYF.

This clonotype was recorded many times. The chain couples TRBV11-2 to TRBJ2-2, with TRBD2 matching 14 bases. CDR1 and CDR2 from the germline V gene are SGHAT and FQNNGV. The CDR3 has 18 residues. The trim removed 5 bases at V and 6 bases at J, leaving 11 bases unmatched. This chain's CDR3 is CASSPGGTSGSPAGELFF. Written as DNA, the CDR3 is TGTGCCAGCAGCCCCGGCGGGACTAGCGGGAGTCCGGCCGGGGAGCTGTTTTTT.

The V call is TRBV19, the J call TRBJ1-5, with D hard to call. The CDR3 covers 13 residues. Germline lookup yields CDR1 LNHDA and CDR2 SQIVND (reference sequence). V dropped 4 bases and J dropped 7 bases, with 11 bases sitting between them. CDR3 amino acids: CASSSGPRQPQHF. The CDR3 DNA reads as TGTGCCAGTAGTAGTGGTCCGAGGCAGCCCCAGCATTTT. Full variable domain (outside the CDR3, taken from reference TRBV19 and TRBJ1-5): DGGITQSPKYLFRKEGQNVTLSCEQNLNHDAMYWYRQDPGQGLRLIYYSQIVNDFQKGDIAEGYSVSREKKESFPLTVTSAQKNPTAFYLCASSSGPRQPQHFGDGTRLSIL.

The chain combines TRBV12-3 or TRBV12-4 with TRBJ1-6; D gene unclear. This CDR3 is 13 amino acids long. V shed 5 bases and J shed 7 bases, with 9 bases lying between them. In nucleotides, the CDR3 is TGTGCCAGCAGTACCATGGAAAATTCACCCCTCCACTTT. It codes for CASSTMENSPLHF.

The V gene is TRBV20-1, the J gene TRBJ1-5, with D tentatively TRBD1 (5 bases). The germline gives CDR1 DFQATT, CDR2 SNEGSKA (reference sequence). V dropped 2 bases and J dropped 2 bases, with 10 bases sitting between them. The CDR3 covers 14 residues. Here the CDR3 DNA reads TGCAGTGCTAGAATGGGGGGAGGCAATCAGCCCCAGCATTTT. Translating gives CSARMGGGNQPQHF.

This clonotype has more than one count but fewer than ten. This chain joins TRBV7-9 and TRBJ2-7, with a tentative D call TRBD1 (6 bases). Trimming pared 2 bases from V and 4 bases from J, leaving 15 bases between. Looked up from germline, CDR1 is SEHNR and CDR2 is FQNEAQ (reference sequence). The CDR3 length is 15 residues. The CDR3 DNA reads TGTGCCAGCAGCTTACCCCTGGACAGTGGTTACGAGCAGTACTTC. This codes for CASSLPLDSGYEQYF.

The chain carries TRBV6-5 and TRBJ2-7, with D perhaps being TRBD1 or TRBD2 (6 bases each). From germline, CDR1 is MNHEY and CDR2 SVGAGI. V was pared by 4 bases and J by 2 bases, with 9 bases between. The length of the CDR3 is 13 residues. CDR3 protein: CASSFRGAYEQYF. Written as DNA, the CDR3 is TGTGCCAGCAGTTTTAGGGGGGCCTACGAGCAGTACTTC.

This clonotype has only a few counts. The chain has TRBV6-1 and TRBJ1-5; D gene unclear. This CDR3 contains 13 residues. The V gene lost 4 bases and the J gene lost 4 bases, with 8 bases spanning the gap. Germline-derived CDR1 and CDR2 are MNHNS and SASEGT. The CDR3 loop reads CASSVNTNQPQHF. The CDR3 DNA reads as TGTGCCAGCAGTGTAAACACTAATCAGCCCCAGCATTTT.

This clonotype was seen only a few times. The chain links TRBV2 to TRBJ1-1, with no clear D. V lost 6 bases and J 0 bases, leaving 17 bases between the germline ends. Germline CDR1 reads SNHLY; CDR2 reads FYNNEI. The CDR3 has 16 residues. The CDR3 DNA reads TGTGCCAGCAGCCCGTTAGGGTCGGGAATGAACACTGAAGCTTTCTTT. Translation: CASSPLGSGMNTEAFF.

This clonotype turned up a few times. This chain joins TRBV9 and TRBJ1-4; TRBD1 agrees at 7 bases. The V segment lost 4 bases and the J segment 6 bases; nucleotides outside the gene matches: 6. Germline V gives CDR1 SGDLS, CDR2 YYNGEE. The CDR3 extends over 14 amino acids. The DNA of the CDR3 is TGTGCCAGCAGCCCAGGGGGAATCGATGAAAAACTGTTTTTT. It encodes CASSPGGIDEKLFF.

V is TRBV29-1 and J is TRBJ2-7; 7 bases map to TRBD1. V lost 5 bases to trimming and J lost 1 base; unmatched junction nucleotides: 5. CDR3 length: 13 amino acids. Germline CDR1 reads SQVTM; CDR2 reads ANQGSEA. The CDR3 coding sequence is TGCAGCGTTCGTACAGGGGTGTCCTACGAGCAGTACTTC. Its protein product is CSVRTGVSYEQYF.

There are a few counts of this clonotype. V and J are TRBV9 and TRBJ1-2, with D perhaps matching TRBD1 (5 bases). V was trimmed by 5 bases and J by 5 bases, leaving 16 bases between them. Germline V gene data show CDR1 as SGDLS and CDR2 as YYNGEE. The CDR3 extends over 14 amino acids. In DNA, the CDR3 is TGTGCCAGCAGTGGGGGGGACCGGGAATATGGCTACACCTTC. Amino acid sequence: CASSGGDREYGYTF. The whole variable domain, remainder taken from reference TRBV9 and TRBJ1-2, is DSGVTQTPKHLITATGQRVTLRCSPRSGDLSVYWYQQSLDQGLQFLIQYYNGEERAKGNILERFSAQQFPDLHSELNLSSLELGDSALYFCASSGGDREYGYTFGSGTRLTVV.